These 26 T cell receptor beta chains originate from one sample sequenced in a study of T cell repertoires and HLA-DP antigens. What these receptors recognize is not known. Repertoires were generated with immunoSEQ multiplex PCR, while TCRdb's copy carries only in-frame clones and drops some. The repertoire holds more than 90,000 clones, with around 93% as singletons. The sequenced sample was CD4+ T cells from PBMCs. The source of these receptors is a woman under 30 in good health and CMV-seronegative.

The genes are TRBV28 and TRBJ2-1, with D perhaps TRBD2 (7 bases). The V end lost 6 bases, the J end lost 6 bases, and 21 bases lay between the germline ends. CDR1 and CDR2 from the germline V gene are MDHEN and SYDVKM. This CDR3 region has 16 residues. CDR3 loop: CASRGSGAGEFNEQFF. Written as DNA, the CDR3 is TGTGCCAGCAGAGGTTCGGGGGCGGGGGAATTCAATGAGCAGTTCTTC.

The chain joins TRBV5-1 to TRBJ2-1, with D maybe TRBD2 (6 bases). Deletions cut 5 bases from V and 5 bases from J, with 17 bases between. The CDR3 loop spans 15 amino acids. Germline CDR1 reads SGHRS; CDR2 reads YFSETQ. CDR3 DNA: TGCGCCAGCAGTCTCGGGGGAGTGGGGGACAATGAGCAGTTCTTC. Its protein product is CASSLGGVGDNEQFF.

The J gene is TRBJ1-1, the V gene TRBV29-1, with D possibly matching TRBD1 (6 bases). The CDR3 has 13 amino acids. The germline CDR1 and CDR2 sequences are SQVTM and ANQGSEA. V gave up 3 bases and J gave up 4 bases, with 12 bases separating them. Here the CDR3 reads CSVDLGAVTEAFF. The CDR3 nucleotides read TGCAGCGTTGATCTGGGGGCAGTCACTGAAGCTTTCTTT.

The chain is built from TRBV6-6 and TRBJ2-3; TRBD2 matches 9 bases. V lost 5 bases, J lost 0 bases, and 3 bases stayed unmatched. The CDR3 is 15 amino acids. Germline-derived CDR1 and CDR2 are MNHNY and SVGAGI (reference sequence). The chain's CDR3 is CASSPTSGSTDTQYF. CDR3 DNA sequence: TGTGCCAGCAGTCCCACTAGCGGGAGCACAGATACGCAGTATTTT.

This clone was seen a single time. The rearrangement links TRBV19 to TRBJ1-2; D ambiguous. Trimming removed 7 bases at V and 5 bases at J, with 17 bases between. This CDR3 contains 14 residues. Germline loops: CDR1 LNHDA, CDR2 SQIVND (reference sequence). The CDR3 spells CASNSEGTSYGYTF. The CDR3 DNA sequence: TGTGCCAGTAATTCCGAGGGAACGTCGTATGGCTACACCTTC.

The chain has TRBV9 and TRBJ2-1, with TRBD1 as a possible D gene (6 bases). V was cut by 0 bases and J by 1 base, with 14 bases left in between. The CDR3 has 17 residues. Germline V gives CDR1 SGDLS, CDR2 YYNGEE. This CDR3 reads CASSVEGGRGSYNEQFF. The CDR3 nucleotides read TGTGCCAGCAGCGTAGAAGGGGGTCGAGGGTCCTACAATGAGCAGTTCTTC.

V gene TRBV19 combines with J gene TRBJ2-2; 8 nucleotides agree with TRBD1. This CDR3 has 18 residues. The germline CDR1 and CDR2 sequences are LNHDA and SQIVND (reference sequence). The junction had 11 bases not matched to a gene; V was cut back by 3 bases and J by 2 bases. The CDR3 DNA reads as TGTGCCAGTAGTATCGCGGCCCAGGGGGCGGGTAACACCGGGGAGCTGTTTTTT. Residues: CASSIAAQGAGNTGELFF.

V gene TRBV5-1 combines with J gene TRBJ2-3, with 8 positions matching TRBD1. V lost 4 bases to trimming and J lost 2 bases; unmatched junction nucleotides: 3. CDR3 length: 14 amino acids. The germline gives CDR1 SGHRS, CDR2 YFSETQ. The CDR3 is CASSPGQVTDTQYF. The CDR3 DNA reads TGCGCCAGCAGCCCGGGACAGGTCACAGATACGCAGTATTTT.

The chain uses TRBV7-6 and TRBJ2-5; D is perhaps TRBD2 (5 bases). The CDR3 is 14 amino acids. Trimming shortened V by 1 base and J by 1 base, and 7 bases separated the two germline ends. Germline V gene sequence: CDR1 SGHVS, CDR2 FNYEAQ. CDR3 in amino acids: CASSLGGSQETQYF. The CDR3, as DNA: TGTGCCAGCAGCTTAGGAGGGAGCCAAGAGACCCAGTACTTC. The variable domain in full, completed from reference TRBV7-6 and TRBJ2-5, reads GAGVSQSPRYKVTKRGQDVALRCDPISGHVSLYWYRQALGQGPEFLTYFNYEAQQDKSGLPNDRFSAERPEGSISTLTIQRTEQRDSAMYRCASSLGGSQETQYFGPGTRLLVL.

This clone came up a few times. The rearrangement uses TRBV4-1 and TRBJ1-3; D is uncertain. The CDR3 has 15 amino acids. Germline V gives CDR1 MGHRA, CDR2 YSYEKL. V was pared by 1 base and J by 0 bases, with 7 bases between. CDR3: CASSQAPGSGNTIYF. In nucleotides, the CDR3 is TGCGCCAGCAGCCAAGCCCCCGGCTCTGGAAACACCATATATTTT.

The chain uses TRBV27 and TRBJ2-7; D unclear. V lost 6 bases and J 2 bases, leaving 14 bases between the germline ends. Germline lookup yields CDR1 MNHEY and CDR2 SMNVEV (reference sequence). CDR3 length equals 14 residues. The CDR3 loop is CASRKSASPYEQYF. In DNA form, the CDR3 reads TGTGCCAGCAGAAAAAGCGCCTCTCCCTACGAGCAGTACTTC.

A few counts support this clone. This rearrangement joins TRBV7-9 to TRBJ2-4; no clear D. This CDR3 contains 15 residues. Deletions cut 4 bases from V and 7 bases from J, with 17 bases between. Germline values: CDR1 SEHNR, CDR2 FQNEAQ (reference sequence). The CDR3 region is CASSSRNSILNIQYF. The CDR3 DNA sequence: TGTGCCAGCAGCTCCAGAAACTCAATCCTCAACATTCAGTACTTC.

V is TRBV19 and J is TRBJ1-1; D is possibly TRBD1 (5 bases). Germline CDR1 LNHDA, CDR2 SQIVND (reference sequence). The CDR3 sequence is 14 residues long. V dropped 2 bases and J dropped 5 bases, with 12 bases sitting between them. CDR3: CASSILQGRTEAFF. The CDR3 DNA reads TGTGCCAGTAGTATACTCCAGGGTAGGACTGAAGCTTTCTTT.

The V and J genes are TRBV20-1 and TRBJ1-5; D is ambiguous. The ends were cut back, 3 bases at V and 7 bases at J, with 7 bases in the middle. The CDR3 spans 11 residues. Germline CDR1 and CDR2: DFQATT and SNEGSKA (reference sequence). The CDR3, as DNA: TGCAGTGCTAGTTCTCAGCAGCCCCAGCATTTT. This encodes CSASSQQPQHF.

The V and J genes are TRBV7-9 and TRBJ2-1, with 11 bases aligning to TRBD1. CDR3 length: 15 residues. Looked up from germline, CDR1 is SEHNR and CDR2 is FQNEAQ (reference sequence). V was clipped by 5 bases and J by 7 bases; unmatched bases: 7. The CDR3 region is CASSLGQGARNEQFF. CDR3 coding DNA: TGTGCCAGCAGCCTCGGACAGGGGGCTAGGAATGAGCAGTTCTTC.

CDR3 loop: CASSLTGLYGYTF. The CDR3 DNA reads TGCGCCAGCAGCTTGACAGGACTCTATGGCTACACCTTC. The chain recombines TRBV5-1 with TRBJ1-2; perhaps TRBD1 as D (5 bases). Between the trimmed V and J ends, which lost 1 base and 4 bases, there was a span of 8 bases. The CDR3 sequence is 13 residues long. Germline-derived CDR1 and CDR2 are SGHRS and YFSETQ.

The chain employs TRBV6-5 and TRBJ2-7, with 9 bases identical to TRBD2. CDR1 and CDR2 from the germline V gene are MNHEY and SVGAGI. V trimming: 5 bases; J trimming: 3 bases; junction bases outside the gene matches: 5. CDR3 length: 14 residues. In DNA form, the CDR3 reads TGTGCCAGCAGTGTGGCTAGCGGGGACTACGAGCAGTACGTC. It is translated as CASSVASGDYEQYV.

The chain recombines TRBV6-5 with TRBJ1-2; D remains unclear. This CDR3 is 14 amino acids long. The germline V gene encodes CDR1 MNHEY and CDR2 SVGAGI. Trimming pared 5 bases from V and 3 bases from J, leaving 13 bases between. CDR3 sequence: CASSPGGVDYGYTF. DNA for the CDR3: TGTGCCAGCAGTCCGGGCGGGGTGGACTATGGCTACACCTTC.

This chain links TRBV9 with TRBJ2-2; 12 bases map to TRBD2. Germline CDR1 reads SGDLS; CDR2 reads YYNGEE. J was trimmed by 5 bases and V by 3 bases; bases with no gene match: 11. The CDR3 sequence is 18 residues long. Written as DNA, the CDR3 is TGTGCCAGCAGCGGACCGGGACTAGCGGGCTCCTTGACCGGGGAGCTGTTTTTT. Translated: CASSGPGLAGSLTGELFF.

The genes are TRBV6-1 and TRBJ1-1, with D maybe TRBD1 (6 bases). V lost 3 bases to trimming and J lost 5 bases, with 13 bases between them. Germline V gene data show CDR1 as MNHNS and CDR2 as SASEGT. The CDR3 covers 14 residues. The CDR3 nucleotides read TGTGCCAGCAGTGAGCAGGGGACGAAAACTGAAGCTTTCTTT. Translating gives CASSEQGTKTEAFF.

This clone was observed once. At one end, the junction sequence differs from germline, possibly due to a read error. The genes are TRBV7-7 and TRBJ1-1; D not certain. There are 13 residues in the CDR3. CDR1 and CDR2 (germline): SSHAT, FNYEAQ (reference sequence). CDR3 sequence reads: CASSFQENTEAFF. CDR3 sequence (DNA): TGTGCTAGCAGCTTCCAGGAGAACACTGAAGCTTTCTTT.

The chain is built from TRBV10-2 and TRBJ2-5; tentative D call: TRBD2 (6 bases). Germline assignment: CDR1 WSHSY and CDR2 SAAADI. Trimming removed 3 bases at V and 2 bases at J, with 10 bases between. The CDR3 runs 14 residues. The CDR3 here is CASSEGGIQETQYF. The CDR3 coding sequence is TGCGCCAGCAGTGAAGGCGGGATACAAGAGACCCAGTACTTC.

The chain is built from TRBV5-1 and TRBJ2-7; TRBD2 might be the D (6 bases). The V end lost 2 bases, the J end lost 4 bases, and 16 bases lay between the germline ends. CDR1 is SGHRS, CDR2 YFSETQ, per germline. CDR3 size: 15 residues. CDR3 residues: CASSLEGPRGYEQYF. The DNA of the CDR3 is TGCGCCAGCAGCTTAGAAGGGCCACGGGGGTACGAGCAGTACTTC.

The genes are TRBV29-1 and TRBJ2-3; possibly TRBD1 or TRBD2 for D (5 bases each). Between the trimmed V and J ends, which lost 3 bases and 0 bases, there was a span of 7 bases. The CDR3 extends over 13 amino acids. The germline gives CDR1 SQVTM, CDR2 ANQGSEA. The CDR3 loop is CSVDRDSTDTQYF. The CDR3 nucleotides read TGCAGCGTTGACAGGGACAGCACAGATACGCAGTATTTT.

The CDR3 reads CASSERDGTPGGNQPQHF. DNA of the CDR3: TGTGCCAGCAGTGAAAGGGACGGAACCCCTGGGGGCAATCAGCCCCAGCATTTT. This sequence joins TRBV6-1 and TRBJ1-5; D might be TRBD1 (5 bases). The germline gives CDR1 MNHNS, CDR2 SASEGT. V gave up 2 bases and J gave up 2 bases, with 19 bases separating them. The length of the CDR3 is 18 residues.

The chain uses TRBV7-8 and TRBJ1-2, with TRBD1 as a possible D gene (5 bases). Looked up from germline, CDR1 is SGHVS and CDR2 is FQNEAQ. The CDR3 sequence is 13 residues long. V was cut by 6 bases and J by 4 bases, with 12 bases left in between. The CDR3 DNA reads as TGTGCCAGCAGTATGGGGCAGAGCTATGGCTACACCTTC. It encodes CASSMGQSYGYTF.